Below are 29 T cell receptor beta chains sequenced from a single sample in a study of response to subunit inactivated influenza vaccine. From the RT-PCR reads, TCRdb called clonotypes with MiXCR, one entry per CDR3 protein. The top ten clones hold roughly 13% of a sample with 500,000 to 550,000 distinct CDR3 sequences, less than 10% of them seen once. Material: PBMCs from blood, obtained less than 25 months after vaccination. The receptors were gathered from a man aged 50 to 75 who received an inactivated influenza vaccine.

This clonotype was seen only a few times. This chain links TRBV3-1 with TRBJ1-1; 8 bases are shared with TRBD1. The V gene's germline CDR1 is LGHDT and CDR2 YNNKEL (reference sequence). Trimming cost V 2 bases and J 3 bases; bases outside gene matches: 5. This CDR3 is 15 amino acids long. CDR3 loop: CASSQRRGLDTEAFF. The CDR3 DNA sequence: TGTGCCAGCAGCCAACGCAGGGGGCTCGACACTGAAGCTTTCTTT.

This clonotype was observed many times. The chain recombines TRBV4-3 with TRBJ2-2; 7 bases map to TRBD2. Trimming took 1 base from V and 5 from J; bases not matched to a gene: 4. The CDR3 has 15 amino acids. Germline loops: CDR1 LGHNA, CDR2 YSLEER. CDR3 residues: CASSQGPGGTGELFF. The CDR3 bases are TGCGCCAGCAGCCAAGGGCCGGGGGGAACCGGGGAGCTGTTTTTT.

This clonotype came up many times. This chain joins TRBV4-3 and TRBJ1-5, with no clear D. Germline-derived CDR1 and CDR2 are LGHNA and YSLEER. The length of the CDR3 is 13 residues. The ends were cut back, 1 base at V and 8 bases at J, with 9 bases in the middle. Here the CDR3 reads CASSQARGEPQHF. The CDR3 bases are TGCGCCAGCAGCCAAGCCCGGGGTGAGCCCCAGCATTTT.

This clonotype has more than one count but fewer than ten. CDR3 nucleotides: TGTGCCATCAGCACCGCACAGGGACTAGCGGTGCACAATGAGCAGTTCTTC. Amino acids: CAISTAQGLAVHNEQFF. J is TRBJ2-1 and V is TRBV10-3; TRBD2 agrees at 11 bases. Germline V lookup: CDR1 ENHRY, CDR2 SYGVKD. The CDR3 sequence is 17 residues long. V was pared by 6 bases and J by 5 bases, with 12 bases of the junction left unmatched.

This clonotype was seen more than once but under ten times. The J gene is TRBJ1-2, the V gene TRBV6-1, with a weak D call TRBD1 (5 bases). The CDR3 runs 15 residues. Per the germline V gene, CDR1 is MNHNS and CDR2 is SASEGT. With 0 bases removed from V and 8 bases from J, the gap between germline ends came to 16 bases. DNA of the CDR3: TGTGCCAGCAGTGAAGCGCGCCTTCGGGGGACCGGCTACACCTTC. It specifies CASSEARLRGTGYTF.

This clonotype occurred many times. The chain recombines TRBV20-1 with TRBJ1-5; no definite D call. Germline V gives CDR1 DFQATT, CDR2 SNEGSKA (reference sequence). Trimming left V 0 bases short and J 7 bases short, with 13 bases between. The CDR3 is made up of 14 amino acids. The CDR3 region has the DNA TGCAGTGCTAGAGATAGGAGGTATGGGCAGCCCCAGCATTTT. It specifies CSARDRRYGQPQHF.

This clonotype was found a few times. The chain recombines TRBV5-1 with TRBJ2-3; 9 positions agree with TRBD2. V shed 2 bases, J shed 2 bases, and the junction held 12 bases outside the gene matches. The CDR3 is 18 residues long. From germline, CDR1 is SGHRS and CDR2 YFSETQ. In DNA, the CDR3 is TGCGCCAGCAGCTTAGAGCCCTATGCTAGCGGGGTCACAGATACGCAGTATTTT. It translates to CASSLEPYASGVTDTQYF.

This clonotype was seen a handful of times. The rearrangement links TRBV7-8 to TRBJ2-7; D is ambiguous. The CDR3 is 12 amino acids. V dropped 6 bases and J dropped 6 bases, with 12 bases sitting between them. CDR1 SGHVS and CDR2 FQNEAQ come from the germline V gene. The CDR3 coding sequence is TGTGCCAGCAGTCGTATACTCGGCGAGCAGTACTTC. It yields the protein CASSRILGEQYF.

This clonotype came up a few times. The chain employs TRBV20-1 and TRBJ2-3; 12 bases align to TRBD2. The CDR3 covers 14 residues. Losses at the gene ends were 5 bases for V and 7 bases for J; bases not matched to a gene: 7. Germline assignment: CDR1 DFQATT and CDR2 SNEGSKA (reference sequence). CDR3 DNA sequence: TGCAGTGCTTCCCTAGCGGGGGGGCTTCATACGCAGTATTTT. Encoded protein: CSASLAGGLHTQYF.

This clonotype has a count of ten or more. The rearrangement links TRBV2 to TRBJ1-5; tentative D call: TRBD1 (5 bases). The CDR3 totals 13 residues. V lost 7 bases, J lost 6 bases, and 13 bases lay in between. Looked up from germline, CDR1 is SNHLY and CDR2 is FYNNEI. CDR3 DNA: TGTGCCAGCAAAGGACAATCGGGTCAGCCCCAGCATTTT. This sequence encodes CASKGQSGQPQHF.

This clonotype was counted a few times. The chain joins TRBV5-1 to TRBJ2-1; D perhaps matches TRBD2 (6 bases). This CDR3 contains 15 residues. The germline gives CDR1 SGHRS, CDR2 YFSETQ. Trimming shortened V by 6 bases and J by 0 bases, and 13 bases separated the two germline ends. CDR3 in amino acids: CASTPGRYSYNEQFF. For the CDR3, the DNA is TGCGCCAGCACCCCGGGGAGGTACTCCTACAATGAGCAGTTCTTC.

This clonotype was detected ten times or more. This chain joins TRBV4-3 and TRBJ2-3, with D hard to call. With 0 bases removed from V and 4 bases from J, the gap between germline ends came to 8 bases. The CDR3 runs 14 residues. CDR1 and CDR2 from the germline V gene are LGHNA and YSLEER. CDR3 DNA: TGCGCCAGCAGCCAAGATTCCGCCCCAGATACGCAGTATTTT. It specifies CASSQDSAPDTQYF.

In its sample, this clonotype was seen a few times. This chain uses TRBV7-2 with TRBJ2-1; tentative D call: TRBD1 (6 bases). V lost 2 bases, J lost 8 bases, and 16 bases lay in between. The CDR3 consists of 15 residues. Per the germline V gene, CDR1 is SGHTA and CDR2 is FQGNSA. This CDR3 is CASSLSPTGNHEQFF. CDR3 in DNA: TGTGCCAGCAGCTTAAGCCCAACAGGGAATCATGAGCAGTTCTTC.

The sample holds a few counts of this clonotype. The V gene is TRBV4-2, the J gene TRBJ2-2; 9 bases align to TRBD2. V was pared by 4 bases and J by 1 base, with 4 bases of the junction left unmatched. Germline V gene sequence: CDR1 LGHNA, CDR2 YNFKEQ. The CDR3 runs to 16 residues. The DNA for the CDR3 is TGTGCCAGCAGCCTTGGCGGGGGGGAGAACACCGGGGAGCTGTTTTTT. This sequence encodes CASSLGGGENTGELFF.

This clonotype was seen at least ten times. The chain is built from TRBV3-1 and TRBJ2-1, with 8 bases fitting TRBD2. CDR3 length: 16 amino acids. V shed 2 bases, J shed 8 bases, and the junction held 11 bases outside the gene matches. CDR1 and CDR2 (germline): LGHDT, YNNKEL (reference sequence). For the CDR3, the DNA is TGTGCCAGCAGCCAATTTGTACTAGCGGTTTTTGATGAGCAGTTCTTC. Protein product: CASSQFVLAVFDEQFF.

At least ten counts were recorded for this clonotype. The J gene is TRBJ2-2, the V gene TRBV7-8; TRBD1 matches at 8 bases. The length of the CDR3 is 14 residues. The V segment lost 4 bases and the J segment 6 bases; nucleotides outside the gene matches: 4. The V gene's germline CDR1 is SGHVS and CDR2 FQNEAQ. The CDR3 loop reads CASSSRTGSGELFF. The DNA for the CDR3 is TGTGCCAGCAGCTCCAGGACAGGGTCCGGGGAGCTGTTTTTT.

This clonotype has only a few counts. The chain employs TRBV28 and TRBJ1-2; the match to TRBD1 covers 8 bases. The ends lost 7 bases at V and 7 bases at J; junction bases unmatched: 14. This CDR3 is built from 15 residues. CDR1 and CDR2 from the germline V gene are MDHEN and SYDVKM. In DNA, the CDR3 is TGTGCCAGCACCAAATCCTCAGGGGGCGCGGGTGGCTACACCTTC. Its translation: CASTKSSGGAGGYTF.

As to this clonotype: A much larger clonotype is one base distant, so this may be a read error. Lacking the conserved final phenylalanine or tryptophan, this CDR3 likely reflects a read error. The chain links TRBV4-1 to TRBJ2-3, with 10 bases matching TRBD1. Unmatched junction bases numbered 7, after V lost 4 bases and J lost 6 bases. Germline values: CDR1 MGHRA, CDR2 YSYEKL. CDR3 length equals 15 residues. CDR3 coding DNA: TGCGCCAGCAGCCCTCGACAGGGGGCAGGGGATACGCAGTATTCT. Protein: CASSPRQGAGDTQYS.

This clonotype appeared a few times. The gene calls are TRBV3-1 and TRBJ2-5; no firm D call. The CDR3 is 15 residues long. Germline lookup yields CDR1 LGHDT and CDR2 YNNKEL (reference sequence). V was shortened by 1 base and J by 4 bases, with 13 bases between the two germline ends. CDR3 bases: TGTGCCAGCAGCCAAGGTACCCTCCCACTAGAGACCCAGTACTTC. This codes for CASSQGTLPLETQYF.

Only a few counts were recorded for this clonotype. CDR3 sequence (DNA): TGTGCCAGTAGTATATCTGGGATACCGTCGTACGAGCAGTACTTC. Translating it yields CASSISGIPSYEQYF. The chain has TRBV19 and TRBJ2-7; D unclear. The CDR3 extends over 15 amino acids. CDR1 is LNHDA, CDR2 SQIVND, per germline (reference sequence). V gave up 2 bases and J gave up 4 bases, with 15 bases separating them. Looking up the rest from reference TRBV19 and TRBJ2-7 gives the full variable domain: DGGITQSPKYLFRKEGQNVTLSCEQNLNHDAMYWYRQDPGQGLRLIYYSQIVNDFQKGDIAEGYSVSREKKESFPLTVTSAQKNPTAFYLCASSISGIPSYEQYFGPGTRLTVT.

This clonotype has a handful of counts. The rearrangement links TRBV4-3 to TRBJ2-5; no firm D call. V dropped 3 bases and J dropped 0 bases, with 11 bases sitting between them. The germline V gene has CDR1 LGHNA and CDR2 YSLEER. The CDR3 consists of 15 residues. The CDR3 region has the DNA TGCGCCAGCAGCCAGTCTACAGTGTACCAAGAGACCCAGTACTTC. Translated: CASSQSTVYQETQYF.

This clonotype has only a few counts. CDR3 region: CSARDWGRASGANVLTF. The DNA for the CDR3 is TGCAGTGCTAGAGATTGGGGCCGCGCCTCTGGGGCCAACGTCCTGACTTTC. The genes are TRBV20-1 and TRBJ2-6, with TRBD1 as a possible D gene (5 bases). Deletions cut 0 bases from V and 0 bases from J, with 12 bases between. CDR3 size: 17 residues. Germline CDR1 is DFQATT and CDR2 is SNEGSKA (reference sequence).

The chain couples TRBV7-6 to TRBJ2-5; D uncertain. Trimming stripped 3 bases from V and 2 bases from J, with 13 bases between. Germline V gives CDR1 SGHVS, CDR2 FNYEAQ. The CDR3 contains 15 residues. CDR3 nucleotide sequence: TGTGCCAGCAGCTTGAGTCTTGGGCGTCAAGAGACCCAGTACTTC. It yields the protein CASSLSLGRQETQYF.

This clonotype was detected ten times or more. The chain recombines TRBV7-8 with TRBJ2-1; 8 nucleotides agree with TRBD1. V lost 8 bases, J lost 8 bases, and 8 bases stayed unmatched. The CDR3 totals 13 residues. CDR1 and CDR2 (germline): SGHVS, FQNEAQ. CDR3 DNA: TGTGCCAGCGGAGAGACAGGGGCCTATGAGCAGTTCTTC. Protein product: CASGETGAYEQFF.

This rearrangement joins TRBV7-6 to TRBJ2-3; 12 bases fit TRBD2. In germline, CDR1 is SGHVS, CDR2 FNYEAQ. After removal of 1 base from V and 6 bases from J, the junction contained 11 bases not matched to a gene. CDR3 length: 18 amino acids. CDR3 sequence: CASSLVVRTSGAADTQYF. The CDR3 nucleotides read TGTGCCAGCAGCTTAGTTGTCCGGACTAGCGGGGCGGCGGATACGCAGTATTTT.

The V call is TRBV15, the J call TRBJ2-7; the D is unclear. The CDR3 runs 14 residues. From germline, CDR1 is LNHNV and CDR2 YYDKDF (reference sequence). Between the trimmed V and J ends, which lost 0 bases and 1 base, there was a span of 7 bases. CDR3 sequence (DNA): TGTGCCACCAGCAGAGATCCGACTTCCTACGAGCAGTACTTC. It translates to CATSRDPTSYEQYF.

This clonotype was observed at least ten times. V gene TRBV7-8 combines with J gene TRBJ2-3; D remains ambiguous. CDR3 length equals 15 residues. Germline V gives CDR1 SGHVS, CDR2 FQNEAQ. Trimming shortened V by 1 base and J by 2 bases, and 10 bases separated the two germline ends. CDR3 in amino acids: CASSLVLGYTDTQYF. The DNA of the CDR3 is TGTGCCAGCAGCTTAGTACTGGGGTACACAGATACGCAGTATTTT.

This clonotype was seen only a few times. The V gene is TRBV18, the J gene TRBJ2-3; D perhaps matches TRBD1 (6 bases). Trimming left V 6 bases short and J 0 bases short, with 16 bases between. The CDR3 runs 16 residues. Germline loops: CDR1 KGHSH, CDR2 LQKENI. This CDR3 is CASSRTGSSSTDTQYF. CDR3 DNA sequence: TGTGCCAGCTCCCGTACAGGGTCCTCTAGCACAGATACGCAGTATTTT.

The sample holds many counts of this clonotype. The chain has TRBV4-3 and TRBJ2-5; no reliable D call. The germline V and J ends were trimmed by 1 base and 1 base, with 10 bases remaining between them. The germline CDR1 and CDR2 sequences are LGHNA and YSLEER. The CDR3 is made up of 15 amino acids. In DNA, the CDR3 is TGCGCCAGCAGCCAAGGGGTAGGACCCCAAGAGACCCAGTACTTC. Translated: CASSQGVGPQETQYF.